These 23 T cell receptor beta chains were sequenced from one sample in a study of T cells after yellow fever vaccination. TCRdb passed the 5' RACE reads through MiXCR, listing each CDR3 protein once. In the table there are a few hundred thousand distinct CDR3 sequences, roughly an eighth of which are singletons. The sequencing used CD4+ T cells sorted from PBMCs, collected 15 days after the yellow fever booster vaccination. The receptor set was obtained from a young man who received the YFV17D yellow fever vaccine.

The V and J genes are TRBV7-2 and TRBJ2-2; weak D call: TRBD2 (5 bases). Trimming cost V 3 bases and J 7 bases, with 12 bases left between them. This CDR3 spans 14 amino acids. Looked up from germline, CDR1 is SGHTA and CDR2 is FQGNSA. The CDR3 protein is CASSFNGDSGELFF. CDR3 DNA sequence: TGTGCCAGCAGCTTCAACGGGGATAGCGGGGAGCTGTTTTTT.

This clonotype was recorded a few times. The J gene is TRBJ1-5, the V gene TRBV10-3, with TRBD1 as a possible D gene (5 bases). Trimming took off 8 bases at V and 1 base at J, with 12 bases between the two ends. The length of the CDR3 is 14 residues. The germline V gene has CDR1 ENHRY and CDR2 SYGVKD. Written as DNA, the CDR3 is TGTGCCATCTCTGGGACCGTAAGCAATCAGCCCCAGCATTTT. Its protein product is CAISGTVSNQPQHF.

In its sample, this clonotype was seen a few times. The chain is built from TRBV11-2 and TRBJ1-1; D unresolved. Germline V gene sequence: CDR1 SGHAT, CDR2 FQNNGV. CDR3 size: 11 residues. Trimming took off 4 bases at V and 10 bases at J, with 10 bases between the two ends. Written as DNA, the CDR3 is TGTGCCAGCAGCTCGTGGCTGGGAGCTTTCTTT. The encoded protein is CASSSWLGAFF.

This clonotype has at least ten counts. V and J are TRBV7-2 and TRBJ2-5; D ambiguous. The CDR3 runs to 14 residues. V was clipped by 5 bases and J by 2 bases, with 12 bases between them. CDR1 and CDR2 (germline): SGHTA, FQGNSA. CDR3 DNA: TGTGCCAGCAGCCCCCCGGGCAGACAAGAGACCCAGTACTTC. It is translated as CASSPPGRQETQYF.

V and J are TRBV6-4 and TRBJ2-3; D may correspond to TRBD1 or TRBD2 (5 bases each). V lost 6 bases and J lost 5, with 15 bases in between. The length of the CDR3 is 14 residues. The germline gives CDR1 MRHNA, CDR2 SNTAGT. For the CDR3, the DNA is TGTGCCAGCAGCCCGGGACCGGGTTTAGATACGCAGTATTTT. Protein: CASSPGPGLDTQYF.

The sample holds one count of this clonotype. The gene calls are TRBV20-1 and TRBJ2-5, with a possible D match to TRBD1 (6 bases). The V gene lost 0 bases and the J gene lost 5 bases, with 10 bases spanning the gap. CDR3 length: 13 residues. Germline lookup yields CDR1 DFQATT and CDR2 SNEGSKA (reference sequence). CDR3 sequence: CSARETGRETQYF. The CDR3, as DNA: TGCAGTGCTAGAGAGACAGGTCGGGAGACCCAGTACTTC.

In this sample, this clonotype turned up a few times. The chain links TRBV9 to TRBJ2-3; D unclear. V was clipped by 4 bases and J by 1 base, with 13 bases between them. Germline assignment: CDR1 SGDLS and CDR2 YYNGEE. CDR3 length: 15 residues. This CDR3 reads CASSPRVPRTDTQYF. The DNA of the CDR3 is TGTGCCAGCAGCCCTAGGGTCCCCCGCACAGATACGCAGTATTTT. The variable domain in full, completed from reference TRBV9 and TRBJ2-3, reads DSGVTQTPKHLITATGQRVTLRCSPRSGDLSVYWYQQSLDQGLQFLIQYYNGEERAKGNILERFSAQQFPDLHSELNLSSLELGDSALYFCASSPRVPRTDTQYFGPGTRLTVL.

The chain couples TRBV7-2 to TRBJ2-3; 9 bases map to TRBD2. The CDR3 spans 14 residues. In germline, CDR1 is SGHTA, CDR2 FQGNSA. J lost 4 bases, V lost 8 bases, and 7 bases had no gene match. The CDR3 DNA reads TGTGCCAGCGGGGGCGGGGGGGCGCCAGATACGCAGTATTTT. It encodes CASGGGGAPDTQYF.

The V gene is TRBV7-2, the J gene TRBJ2-7; D is perhaps TRBD2 (6 bases). Trimming shortened V by 1 base and J by 5 bases, and 9 bases separated the two germline ends. CDR1 and CDR2 from the germline V gene are SGHTA and FQGNSA. The length of the CDR3 is 13 residues. The CDR3 loop reads CASSLGLVDEQYF. The DNA of the CDR3 is TGTGCCAGCAGCTTAGGACTAGTGGACGAGCAGTACTTC. Variable domain in full (rest from reference TRBV7-2 and TRBJ2-7): GAGVSQSPSNKVTEKGKDVELRCDPISGHTALYWYRQSLGQGLEFLIYFQGNSAPDKSGLPSDRFSAERTGGSVSTLTIQRTQQEDSAVYLCASSLGLVDEQYFGPGTRLTVT.

This clonotype was detected only a few times. The chain couples TRBV6-5 to TRBJ1-6; the D gene is possibly TRBD1 (6 bases). The germline V gene encodes CDR1 MNHEY and CDR2 SVGAGI. V was shortened by 0 bases and J by 2 bases, with 11 bases between the two germline ends. The CDR3 loop spans 17 amino acids. DNA for the CDR3: TGTGCCAGCAGTTACTCGGCCAGGGGCGCCTATAATTCACCCCTCCACTTT. Translated, it gives CASSYSARGAYNSPLHF.

This clonotype was seen only a few times. The chain is built from TRBV12-3 or TRBV12-4 and TRBJ1-5; 10 nucleotides align to TRBD1. The CDR3 is 18 amino acids. The ends lost 8 bases at V and 7 bases at J; junction bases unmatched: 20. The CDR3: CASGAGTGVPYGGQPQHF. The CDR3 DNA follows: TGTGCCAGCGGAGCCGGGACAGGGGTACCCTATGGAGGCCAGCCCCAGCATTTT.

This clonotype was counted only a few times. This chain uses TRBV29-1 with TRBJ2-1; possibly TRBD2 for D (6 bases). Germline V gene lookup returns CDR1 SQVTM and CDR2 ANQGSEA. Trimming stripped 5 bases from V and 5 bases from J, with 13 bases between. This CDR3 spans 13 amino acids. The CDR3 reads CSVWRGWDNEQFF. CDR3 in DNA: TGCAGCGTTTGGCGGGGATGGGACAATGAGCAGTTCTTC.

This chain links TRBV20-1 with TRBJ1-1, with a weak D call TRBD1 (5 bases). Trimming took off 5 bases at V and 11 bases at J, with 18 bases between the two ends. This CDR3 spans 12 amino acids. CDR1 DFQATT and CDR2 SNEGSKA come from the germline V gene (reference sequence). CDR3 DNA sequence: TGCAGTGCTCCCCCAGAGGGGAACGGGGCTTTCTTT. Translated: CSAPPEGNGAFF.

There are a few counts of this clonotype. J is TRBJ2-5 and V is TRBV6-2 or TRBV6-3, with 9 bases aligning to TRBD1. The V gene's germline CDR1 is MNHEY and CDR2 SVGEGT. The CDR3 length is 13 residues. J lost 2 bases, V lost 6 bases, and 1 base had no gene match. The CDR3 sequence is CASRQGAQETQYF. As DNA, the CDR3 is TGTGCCAGCAGACAGGGGGCTCAAGAGACCCAGTACTTC.

J is TRBJ2-2 and V is TRBV6-5; tentative D call: TRBD1 (5 bases). CDR1 and CDR2 from the germline V gene are MNHEY and SVGAGI. CDR3 length: 15 amino acids. V was shortened by 0 bases and J by 1 base, with 6 bases between the two germline ends. CDR3 nucleotides: TGTGCCAGCAGTTACTCGGGGCTGAACACCGGGGAGCTGTTTTTT. As protein: CASSYSGLNTGELFF.

The V call is TRBV11-2, the J call TRBJ2-7; TRBD1 aligns across 7 bases. The germline V gene encodes CDR1 SGHAT and CDR2 FQNNGV. The CDR3 is made up of 17 amino acids. Trimming cost V 3 bases and J 5 bases; bases outside gene matches: 16. The CDR3 loop reads CASSFRLTGIPRNEQYV. In nucleotides, the CDR3 is TGTGCCAGCAGCTTCCGTTTGACAGGGATTCCGCGCAACGAGCAGTACGTC.

This CDR3 reads CASSLGLGGPETQYF. CDR3 nucleotides: TGTGCCAGCAGCTTGGGACTTGGGGGGCCAGAGACCCAGTACTTC. The gene calls are TRBV7-2 and TRBJ2-5; D tentatively fits TRBD1 or TRBD2 (6 bases each). Trimming removed 3 bases from V and 4 bases from J, with 15 bases in between. The germline V gene encodes CDR1 SGHTA and CDR2 FQGNSA. CDR3 size: 15 residues.

This clonotype was observed at least ten times. The CDR3 DNA sequence: TGCGCCAGCAAGTTATCAGCCTCCTACGAGCAGTACTTC. It encodes CASKLSASYEQYF. The chain couples TRBV5-1 to TRBJ2-7; D is unresolved. The CDR3 has 13 amino acids. V was pared by 6 bases and J by 0 bases, with 10 bases between. Germline-derived CDR1 and CDR2 are SGHRS and YFSETQ.

This clonotype has more than one count but fewer than ten. CDR3 DNA sequence: TGCGCCAGCAGCTTAGCGGGGGTTACCGGGGAGCTGTTTTTT. It encodes CASSLAGVTGELFF. V gene TRBV4-1 combines with J gene TRBJ2-2; TRBD2 agrees at 9 bases. CDR3 length equals 14 residues. Per germline, CDR1 MGHRA and CDR2 YSYEKL. With 5 bases clipped from V and 5 bases from J, the junction kept 3 bases outside the gene matches.

In DNA, the CDR3 is TGTGCCAGCAGCTTAATGGAGAATTCACCCCTCCACTTT. It encodes CASSLMENSPLHF. This chain uses TRBV7-3 with TRBJ1-6; no clear D. CDR1 is SGHTA and CDR2 is FQGTGA in the germline V gene. CDR3 length equals 13 residues. V lost 1 base to trimming and J lost 7 bases, with 5 bases between them.

This clonotype showed up just a few times. V usage is TRBV5-1 and J usage is TRBJ1-1; D is uncertain. This CDR3 is built from 13 residues. Germline CDR1 SGHRS, CDR2 YFSETQ. V lost 0 bases, J lost 4 bases, and 7 bases lay in between. The CDR3 DNA follows: TGCGCCAGCAGCTTGGGGCAGGTCACTGAAGCTTTCTTT. It is translated as CASSLGQVTEAFF.

V and J are TRBV7-8 and TRBJ2-3; D may match TRBD1 or TRBD2 (6 bases each). This CDR3 contains 14 residues. From germline, CDR1 is SGHVS and CDR2 FQNEAQ. Trimming cost V 5 bases and J 8 bases, with 17 bases left between them. The CDR3 bases are TGTGCCAGCAGCCCATCGGGGGCTCCGGGTACGCAGTATTTT. Amino acids: CASSPSGAPGTQYF.

This clonotype was counted a few times. This chain connects TRBV24-1 to TRBJ2-1; D may be TRBD2 (5 bases). Germline V gene sequence: CDR1 KGHDR, CDR2 SFDVKD. Trimming removed 2 bases from V and 5 bases from J, with 15 bases in between. The CDR3 length is 16 residues. The CDR3 sequence: CATSDWGAEKHNEQFF. The CDR3 DNA reads as TGTGCCACCAGTGATTGGGGAGCGGAGAAGCACAATGAGCAGTTCTTC.